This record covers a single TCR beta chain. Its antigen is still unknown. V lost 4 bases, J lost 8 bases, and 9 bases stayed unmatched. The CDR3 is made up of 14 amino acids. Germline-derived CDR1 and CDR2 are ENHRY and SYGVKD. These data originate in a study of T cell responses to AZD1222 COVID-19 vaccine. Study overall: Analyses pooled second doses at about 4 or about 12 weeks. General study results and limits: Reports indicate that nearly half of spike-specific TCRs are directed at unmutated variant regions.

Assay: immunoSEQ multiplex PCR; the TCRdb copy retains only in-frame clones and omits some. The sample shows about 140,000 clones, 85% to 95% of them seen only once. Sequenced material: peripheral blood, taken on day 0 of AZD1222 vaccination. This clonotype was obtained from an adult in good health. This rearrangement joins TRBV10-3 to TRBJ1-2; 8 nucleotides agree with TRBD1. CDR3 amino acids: CAISGVPDRDGYTF. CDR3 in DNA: TGTGCCATCAGTGGTGTACCGGACAGGGACGGCTACACCTTC.